What follows describes a single T cell receptor (beta chain). Its antigen is unknown. Base quality data are lacking; no much larger clone is found one base away. These data belong to a study of identical twins (dated by TCRdb to the mid-2010s). Background on the whole study: TCR alpha and beta repertoires from monozygotic twins, unrelated adults of various ages and cord blood were deep-sequenced to test whether fetal clonotypes persist. Replicate twin experiments were performed at different times using different library preparation protocols to rule out contamination. Points the paper makes about the study in general: Zero-insertion analyses could be partly confounded by invariant T cells such as MAIT and iNKT, though diverse VJ usage argued against such confounding for most clonotypes. Recombination models systematically underestimated out-of-frame TCR alpha sharing in monozygotic twins but agreed with sharing between unrelated individuals. In beta out-of-frame sequences, excess twin sharing was weaker, because having fewer shared sequences lowered the signal-to-noise ratio. Conclusions relied on cross-sectional statistical analysis, since the same donors could not be followed over many years. Compared with coincidental sharing between unrelated individuals, an excess of low generation-probability sequences was observed among out-of-frame TCR alpha sequences shared between twins. Abundant cord blood beta clonotypes had fewer insertions, young adult naive repertoires showed a similar but weaker trend, and memory repertoires showed no such trend.

Libraries were constructed by 5' RACE. For sequencing, an Illumina HiSeq 2000 was employed. A universal primer binding site was added through template switching, and the final cDNA carried a unique molecular identifier so that TCR cDNA molecules could be counted accurately. Specific primers in the conserved constant-segment region were used to synthesize first-strand cDNA for TCR alpha and beta chains. To control for contamination, each cDNA library was double barcoded with a SMART-Mk sample barcode plus Illumina barcodes. TruSeq adapter sequences along with Illumina sample barcodes were introduced in two successive PCR steps. The TCR alpha and beta cDNA libraries were sequenced on the Illumina HiSeq platform using custom primers. The authors' analysis ran thus. MiGEC was used to process raw reads and extract unique molecular identifiers, and MiXCR was used to find CDR3 positions. Recombination models were inferred per individual with the repgenHMM and IGoR tools using an EM algorithm. The tcR package in R was used for shared clonotype analysis, with sharing normalized by the product of cloneset sizes. Out-of-frame nonproductive sequences were analyzed to study raw recombination free of thymic and clonal selection effects. TCRdb's own reprocessing of the public reads used fastp at Q25 and MiXCR and kept productive beta chains. CDR3 protein sequences are deduplicated, and each keeps its most common genes and DNA. TCRdb, not the authors, supplied the V and J calls. The sample includes 450,000 or so distinct CDR3 sequences, with roughly 18% observed a single time. The leading ten clones occupy 10% to 15% of the sample.

Every donor was a healthy Caucasian. Three unrelated non-twin adults were additionally sequenced: a male aged 18 to 29, a male aged 50 to 60 and a female aged 50 to 60. Miltenyi CD45RO+ enrichment and human naive T-cell isolation kits were used to isolate memory (CD45RO+) and naive T cells from PBMC. The CDR3 holds 16 amino acids from the cysteine to the phenylalanine. Only the CDR3 DNA stays, 48 bases, in frame from base 1. The rearranged segments are TRBV21-1 and TRBJ2-2. TRBV21-1 is annotated as a pseudogene. Sequencing was carried out using naive T cells sorted from blood. The cell subset or site label, as the study defines it: cells isolated with a human naive T-cell isolation kit. The source of this sequence is a man over 45 in good health. Here the CDR3 is given as CASSKWVTWNTGELFF. The nucleotides read TGTGCCAGCAGCAAATGGGTTACATGGAACACCGGGGAGCTGTTTTTT.